The 30 T cell receptor beta chains listed next were all sequenced from one sample in a study of blood T cell repertoires in COVID-19. Libraries were prepared by immunoSEQ multiplex PCR; TCRdb keeps only in-frame clonotypes and omits some of them. The repertoire holds 400,000 or so clones, with around 90% as singletons. Sequencing was done on a sample of peripheral blood. The receptors stem from a man in his late teens or twenties with COVID-19, enrolled during active disease.

The genes are TRBV10-2 and TRBJ2-1; tentative D call: TRBD2 (5 bases). The ends were cut back, 10 bases at V and 8 bases at J, with 24 bases in the middle. This CDR3 comprises 15 residues. Per the germline V gene, CDR1 is WSHSY and CDR2 is SAAADI. CDR3 sequence: CATGPGLDKGHEQFF. The CDR3 DNA sequence: TGCGCCACCGGGCCGGGGTTAGACAAGGGTCATGAGCAGTTCTTC.

The CDR3 here is CASSLQGATEAFF. The CDR3 region has the DNA TGTGCCAGCTCACTTCAGGGTGCCACTGAAGCTTTCTTT. The chain uses TRBV5-5 and TRBJ1-1; TRBD1 might be the D (5 bases). Germline V gene data show CDR1 as SGHKS and CDR2 as YYEKEE (reference sequence). The CDR3 loop spans 13 amino acids. The germline V and J ends were trimmed by 7 bases and 4 bases, with 14 bases remaining between them. The whole variable domain, filled in from reference TRBV5-5 and TRBJ1-1, reads DAGVTQSPTHLIKTRGQQVTLRCSPISGHKSVSWYQQVLGQGPQFIFQYYEKEERGRGNFPDRFSARQFPNYSSELNVNALLLGDSALYLCASSLQGATEAFFGQGTRLTVV.

V usage is TRBV11-2 and J usage is TRBJ1-3; 8 nucleotides match TRBD1. With V trimmed by 5 bases and J by 8 bases, 14 bases remained unmatched. The CDR3 covers 16 residues. Germline V lookup: CDR1 SGHAT, CDR2 FQNNGV. In DNA, the CDR3 is TGTGCCAGCAGCCTAGCCGCCGGGACAGGAATTTACACCATATATTTT. It codes for CASSLAAGTGIYTIYF. The whole variable domain, filled in from reference TRBV11-2 and TRBJ1-3, reads EAGVAQSPRYKIIEKRQSVAFWCNPISGHATLYWYQQILGQGPKLLIQFQNNGVVDDSQLPKDRFSAERLKGVDSTLKIQPAKLEDSAVYLCASSLAAGTGIYTIYFGEGSWLTVV.

The rearrangement joins TRBV6-5 to TRBJ2-3; the match to TRBD1 covers 7 bases. The CDR3 sequence is 15 residues long. The germline V gene has CDR1 MNHEY and CDR2 SVGAGI. With V trimmed by 5 bases and J by 0 bases, 5 bases remained unmatched. The CDR3 DNA is TGTGCCAGCAGTAGGGACAGTCCAAGCACAGATACGCAGTATTTT. Residues: CASSRDSPSTDTQYF.

This chain joins TRBV27 and TRBJ1-1; tentative D call: TRBD1 (5 bases). The CDR3 extends over 11 amino acids. V was cut by 6 bases and J by 7 bases, with 9 bases left in between. Germline values: CDR1 MNHEY, CDR2 SMNVEV (reference sequence). CDR3 in amino acids: CASSSGGEAFF. Written as DNA, the CDR3 is TGTGCCAGCAGCTCCGGGGGTGAAGCTTTCTTT.

This chain connects TRBV10-1 to TRBJ2-2; 7 nucleotides match TRBD2. CDR3 size: 15 residues. The trim removed 0 bases at V and 5 bases at J, leaving 3 bases unmatched. The germline CDR1 and CDR2 sequences are WNHNN and SYGVQD (reference sequence). The CDR3 region has the DNA TGCGCCAGCAGTGAGTCTACCGGGGGGACCGGGGAGCTGTTTTTT. Translation: CASSESTGGTGELFF.

The CDR3 loop is CASTDLGTGVSGEQYF. The CDR3 coding sequence is TGTGCCAGCACCGACCTCGGGACAGGGGTGTCGGGCGAGCAGTACTTC. V gene TRBV5-5 combines with J gene TRBJ2-7, with TRBD1 matching over 10 bases. Germline V gene lookup returns CDR1 SGHKS and CDR2 YYEKEE (reference sequence). The CDR3 is 16 amino acids. J lost 6 bases, V lost 6 bases, and 15 bases had no gene match. The complete variable domain, with remaining parts taken from reference TRBV5-5 and TRBJ2-7, reads DAGVTQSPTHLIKTRGQQVTLRCSPISGHKSVSWYQQVLGQGPQFIFQYYEKEERGRGNFPDRFSARQFPNYSSELNVNALLLGDSALYLCASTDLGTGVSGEQYFGPGTRLTVT.

The chain combines TRBV6-1 with TRBJ1-2; 9 nucleotides match TRBD1. Germline CDR1 MNHNS, CDR2 SASEGT. V lost 4 bases to trimming and J lost 6 bases; unmatched junction nucleotides: 15. This CDR3 is built from 17 residues. The CDR3 nucleotides are TGTGCCAGCAGTGTCTTCGGACAGGGGACCCGCCAAAATGGCTACACCTTC. It encodes CASSVFGQGTRQNGYTF.

The V call is TRBV29-1, the J call TRBJ2-3; 10 bases agree with TRBD2. The CDR3 length is 15 residues. The J segment lost 2 bases and the V segment lost 4 bases, leaving 6 bases of the junction unmatched. The germline V gene has CDR1 SQVTM and CDR2 ANQGSEA. CDR3 in DNA: TGCAGCGTTGTCCCGCTAGCGGGAGTCACAGATACGCAGTATTTT. Translating it yields CSVVPLAGVTDTQYF.

This rearrangement joins TRBV5-6 to TRBJ2-7; tentative D call: TRBD1 (5 bases). Germline V gene sequence: CDR1 SGHDT, CDR2 YYEEEE. This CDR3 is 13 amino acids long. V lost 4 bases, J lost 6 bases, and 14 bases lay in between. CDR3 sequence reads: CASSQGVEFEQYF. CDR3 nucleotide sequence: TGTGCCAGCAGCCAGGGTGTCGAGTTCGAGCAGTACTTC. Complete variable domain (other parts from reference TRBV5-6 and TRBJ2-7): DAGVTQSPTHLIKTRGQQVTLRCSPKSGHDTVSWYQQALGQGPQFIFQYYEEEERQRGNFPDRFSGHQFPNYSSELNVNALLLGDSALYLCASSQGVEFEQYFGPGTRLTVT.

The rearrangement joins TRBV5-1 to TRBJ2-1; 7 bases fit TRBD2. The V gene's germline CDR1 is SGHRS and CDR2 YFSETQ. This CDR3 spans 13 amino acids. Losses at the gene ends were 2 bases for V and 11 bases for J; bases not matched to a gene: 7. For the CDR3, the DNA is TGCGCCAGCAGCTTTTCCAGCGGGGTTCAGCAGTTCTTC. It translates to CASSFSSGVQQFF.

This chain uses TRBV5-1 with TRBJ2-7; D is ambiguous. Germline V CDR1 and CDR2: SGHRS, YFSETQ. The CDR3 covers 15 residues. Trimming removed 5 bases from V and 3 bases from J, with 18 bases in between. The CDR3 protein is CASRPASSRGYEQYF. In DNA form, the CDR3 reads TGCGCCAGCAGGCCCGCGAGTTCGAGAGGCTACGAGCAGTACTTC.

This chain joins TRBV5-1 and TRBJ1-3; D may be TRBD1 (5 bases). The V and J ends lost 4 bases and 0 bases respectively, with 14 bases between them. Per germline, CDR1 SGHRS and CDR2 YFSETQ. This CDR3 is 16 amino acids long. The CDR3 nucleotides are TGCGCCAGCAGCGTCGGGACTCTGGGCTCTGGAAACACCATATATTTT. Protein product: CASSVGTLGSGNTIYF.

The chain links TRBV19 to TRBJ2-7, with 9 bases that match TRBD1. The CDR3 has 13 residues. Germline lookup yields CDR1 LNHDA and CDR2 SQIVND (reference sequence). The trim removed 4 bases at V and 3 bases at J, leaving 1 base unmatched. The CDR3 DNA reads TGTGCCAGTAGTACGACAGGGGGCTACGAGCAGTACTTC. This translates into CASSTTGGYEQYF.

The chain recombines TRBV12-5 with TRBJ1-3; D uncertain. The CDR3 contains 13 residues. V dropped 11 bases and J dropped 4 bases, with 15 bases sitting between them. Per germline, CDR1 LGHNT and CDR2 FRNRAP. CDR3 region: CAYSRSGGNTIYF. Here the CDR3 DNA reads TGTGCTTATTCACGCTCGGGAGGAAACACCATATATTTT.

This chain links TRBV2 with TRBJ1-1; TRBD1 might be the D (5 bases). With 7 bases removed from V and 4 bases from J, the gap between germline ends came to 16 bases. There are 14 residues in the CDR3. The germline V gene has CDR1 SNHLY and CDR2 FYNNEI. CDR3 coding DNA: TGTGCCAGCATCCAGGGTAGGGGAGGCACTGAAGCTTTCTTT. Protein sequence: CASIQGRGGTEAFF.

The chain employs TRBV4-1 and TRBJ2-1, with TRBD1 matching over 9 bases. The germline V gene has CDR1 MGHRA and CDR2 YSYEKL. V lost 3 bases to trimming and J lost 4 bases; unmatched junction nucleotides: 4. The CDR3 spans 15 residues. CDR3 DNA: TGCGCCAGCAGCCACTCTGGGACAGGGTACAATGAGCAGTTCTTC. Protein product: CASSHSGTGYNEQFF.

The chain joins TRBV19 to TRBJ2-5; maybe TRBD2 (6 bases). The CDR3 runs to 15 residues. Trimming stripped 3 bases from V and 5 bases from J, with 16 bases between. CDR1 is LNHDA and CDR2 is SQIVND in the germline V gene (reference sequence). CDR3 sequence: CASSIRATGEETQYF. The CDR3, as DNA: TGTGCCAGTAGTATTCGGGCCACGGGAGAGGAGACCCAGTACTTC.

The J gene is TRBJ2-3, the V gene TRBV5-6; D is ambiguous. The V gene lost 2 bases and the J gene lost 0 bases, with 10 bases spanning the gap. The CDR3 spans 15 residues. Germline assignment: CDR1 SGHDT and CDR2 YYEEEE. CDR3 nucleotide sequence: TGTGCCAGCAGCTTCGGTAGACAAAGCACAGATACGCAGTATTTT. It specifies CASSFGRQSTDTQYF.

The chain links TRBV3-1 (or the pseudogene TRBV3-2) to TRBJ1-4; unclear D gene. V was pared by 7 bases and J by 5 bases, with 11 bases between. Germline CDR1 reads LGHDT; CDR2 reads YNNKEL (reference sequence). This CDR3 spans 13 amino acids. The CDR3 loop is CASTRRQNEKLFF. The CDR3 DNA is TGTGCCAGCACCCGGAGGCAGAATGAAAAACTGTTTTTT.

V usage is TRBV6-1 and J usage is TRBJ2-7, with D unresolved. The CDR3 sequence is 13 residues long. With 2 bases removed from V and 3 bases from J, the gap between germline ends came to 8 bases. Germline loops: CDR1 MNHNS, CDR2 SASEGT. The CDR3 DNA reads TGTGCCAGCAGTGAATTAGACATCTACGAGCAGTACTTC. Translation gives CASSELDIYEQYF.

The J gene is TRBJ1-5, the V gene TRBV2; D is perhaps TRBD1 (5 bases). From germline, CDR1 is SNHLY and CDR2 FYNNEI. V was pared by 10 bases and J by 5 bases, with 15 bases between. This CDR3 has 13 residues. Here the CDR3 reads CATGQTSHQPQHF. For the CDR3, the DNA is TGTGCCACCGGACAAACCAGCCATCAGCCCCAGCATTTT.

The chain uses TRBV7-8 and TRBJ1-1; D unresolved. CDR3 length equals 15 residues. Germline-derived CDR1 and CDR2 are SGHVS and FQNEAQ. V lost 1 base and J 0 bases, leaving 9 bases between the germline ends. Here the CDR3 DNA reads TGTGCCAGCAGCTTAGTGGAGAACATGAACACTGAAGCTTTCTTT. It encodes CASSLVENMNTEAFF. Full variable domain (rest looked up from reference TRBV7-8 and TRBJ1-1): GAGVSQSPRYKVAKRGQDVALRCDPISGHVSLFWYQQALGQGPEFLTYFQNEAQLDKSGLPSDRFFAERPEGSVSTLKIQRTQQEDSAVYLCASSLVENMNTEAFFGQGTRLTVV.

V gene TRBV11-2 combines with J gene TRBJ2-1, with TRBD2 matching 8 bases. Germline CDR1 reads SGHAT; CDR2 reads FQNNGV. CDR3 length: 15 amino acids. V dropped 4 bases and J dropped 2; count of bases not matched to a gene: 4. The CDR3 loop is CASSSTSGAYNEQFF. The CDR3 DNA reads TGTGCCAGCAGCTCCACTAGCGGAGCCTACAATGAGCAGTTCTTC.

V is TRBV27 and J is TRBJ1-1, with D unresolved. This CDR3 region has 13 residues. The germline CDR1 and CDR2 sequences are MNHEY and SMNVEV (reference sequence). Trimming cost V 3 bases and J 1 base, with 6 bases left between them. The CDR3 loop reads CASSFAENTEAFF. CDR3 nucleotide sequence: TGTGCCAGCAGTTTTGCAGAGAACACTGAAGCTTTCTTT.

The genes are TRBV7-2 and TRBJ2-1; 11 nucleotides agree with TRBD2. Trimming took 5 bases from V and 4 from J; bases not matched to a gene: 4. CDR1 and CDR2 from the germline V gene are SGHTA and FQGNSA. CDR3 length equals 15 residues. CDR3 nucleotides: TGTGCCAGCAGCCCCCTAGCGGGGGGATACAATGAGCAGTTCTTC. The encoded protein is CASSPLAGGYNEQFF.

The genes are TRBV5-1 and TRBJ2-2; 9 positions match TRBD1. Germline-derived CDR1 and CDR2 are SGHRS and YFSETQ. V trimming: 6 bases; J trimming: 7 bases; junction bases outside the gene matches: 10. The CDR3 runs to 15 residues. Here the CDR3 reads CASTYGDRADGELFF. CDR3 sequence (DNA): TGCGCCAGCACTTACGGGGACAGGGCCGACGGGGAGCTGTTTTTT.

This chain connects TRBV5-4 to TRBJ2-2; D ambiguous. Germline V gives CDR1 SGHNT, CDR2 YYREEE (reference sequence). This CDR3 has 14 amino acids. Trimming left V 0 bases short and J 6 bases short, with 9 bases between. CDR3 loop: CASSLDGPAGELFF. CDR3 sequence (DNA): TGTGCCAGCAGCTTGGATGGTCCGGCCGGGGAGCTGTTTTTT.

The rearrangement links TRBV24-1 to TRBJ2-1; TRBD2 matches 8 bases. The CDR3 extends over 16 amino acids. Germline CDR1 is KGHDR and CDR2 is SFDVKD. Trimming at V came to 5 bases and at J to 0 bases, leaving 5 bases not matched to a gene. The CDR3 DNA follows: TGTGCCACCAGTGGTAACGGGGGGGACTCCTACAATGAGCAGTTCTTC. Translated: CATSGNGGDSYNEQFF.

J is TRBJ2-1 and V is TRBV30, with 7 bases matching TRBD2. The J segment lost 4 bases and the V segment lost 4 bases, leaving 7 bases of the junction unmatched. The CDR3 runs 14 residues. Germline V gives CDR1 GTSNPN, CDR2 SVGIG (reference sequence). DNA of the CDR3: TGTGCCTGGACAGCGGGATTGTCGTACAATGAGCAGTTCTTC. As protein: CAWTAGLSYNEQFF.